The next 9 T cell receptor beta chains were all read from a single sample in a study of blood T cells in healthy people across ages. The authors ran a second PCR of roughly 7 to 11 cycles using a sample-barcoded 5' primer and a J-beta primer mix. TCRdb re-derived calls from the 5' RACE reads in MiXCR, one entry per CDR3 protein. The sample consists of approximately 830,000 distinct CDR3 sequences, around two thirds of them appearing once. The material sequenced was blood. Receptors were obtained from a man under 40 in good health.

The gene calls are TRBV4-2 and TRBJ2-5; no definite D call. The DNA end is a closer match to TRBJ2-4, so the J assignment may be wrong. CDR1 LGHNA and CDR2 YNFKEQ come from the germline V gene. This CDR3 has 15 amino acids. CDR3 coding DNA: TGTGCCAGCAGCCAAGACTTGGCGTCGGGAAACATTCAGTACTTC. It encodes CASSQDLASGNIQYF.

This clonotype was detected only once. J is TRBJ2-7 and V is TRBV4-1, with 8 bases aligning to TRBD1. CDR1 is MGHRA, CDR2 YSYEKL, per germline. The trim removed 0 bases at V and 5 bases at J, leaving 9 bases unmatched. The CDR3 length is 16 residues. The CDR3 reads CASSQESRTGKDEQYF. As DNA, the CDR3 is TGCGCCAGCAGCCAAGAGTCTCGGACAGGGAAAGACGAGCAGTACTTC.

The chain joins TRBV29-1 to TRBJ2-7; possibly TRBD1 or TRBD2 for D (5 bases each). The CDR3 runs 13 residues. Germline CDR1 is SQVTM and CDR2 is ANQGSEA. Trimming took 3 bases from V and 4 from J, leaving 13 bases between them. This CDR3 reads CSVERGREYEQYF. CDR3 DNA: TGCAGCGTTGAGCGCGGCAGGGAGTACGAGCAGTACTTC.

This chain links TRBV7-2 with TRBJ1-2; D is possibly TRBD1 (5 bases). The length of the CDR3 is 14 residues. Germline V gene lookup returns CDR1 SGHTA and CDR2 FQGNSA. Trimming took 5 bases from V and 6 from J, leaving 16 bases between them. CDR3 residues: CASSPGSAGDGYTF. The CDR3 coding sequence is TGTGCCAGCAGCCCCGGGTCGGCGGGGGATGGCTACACCTTC.

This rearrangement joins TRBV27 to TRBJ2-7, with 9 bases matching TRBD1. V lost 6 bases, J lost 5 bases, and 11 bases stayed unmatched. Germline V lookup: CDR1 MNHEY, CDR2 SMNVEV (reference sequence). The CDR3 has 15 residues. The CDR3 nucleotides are TGTGCCAGCAGGGAGGGACAGGGAATTTTCAACGAGCAGTACTTC. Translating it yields CASREGQGIFNEQYF.

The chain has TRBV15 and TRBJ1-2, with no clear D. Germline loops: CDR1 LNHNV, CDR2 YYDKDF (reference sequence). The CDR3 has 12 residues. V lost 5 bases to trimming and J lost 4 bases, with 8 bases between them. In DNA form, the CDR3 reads TGTGCCACCAGCTCCCGATCCTATGGCTACACCTTC. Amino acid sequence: CATSSRSYGYTF. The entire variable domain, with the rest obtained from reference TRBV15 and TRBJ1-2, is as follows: DAMVIQNPRYQVTQFGKPVTLSCSQTLNHNVMYWYQQKSSQAPKLLFHYYDKDFNNEADTPDNFQSRRPNTSFCFLDIRSPGLGDTAMYLCATSSRSYGYTFGSGTRLTVV.

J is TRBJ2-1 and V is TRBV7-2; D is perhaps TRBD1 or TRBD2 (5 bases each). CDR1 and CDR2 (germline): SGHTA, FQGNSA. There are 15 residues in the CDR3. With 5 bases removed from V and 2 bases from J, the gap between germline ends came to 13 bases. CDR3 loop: CASSVRQGAYNEQFF. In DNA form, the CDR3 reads TGTGCCAGCAGCGTGCGGCAGGGAGCCTACAATGAGCAGTTCTTC.

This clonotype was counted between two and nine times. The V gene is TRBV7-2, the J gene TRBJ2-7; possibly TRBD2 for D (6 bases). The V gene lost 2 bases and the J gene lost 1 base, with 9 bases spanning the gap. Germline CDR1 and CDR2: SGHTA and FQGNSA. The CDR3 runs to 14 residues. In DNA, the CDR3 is TGTGCCAGCAGCTTAAGGAGGGCATCCTACGAGCAGTACTTC. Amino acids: CASSLRRASYEQYF.

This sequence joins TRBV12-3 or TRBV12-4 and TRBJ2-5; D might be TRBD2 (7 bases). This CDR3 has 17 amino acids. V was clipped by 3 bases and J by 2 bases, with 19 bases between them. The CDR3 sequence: CASSLSWAGAQQETQYF. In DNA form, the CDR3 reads TGTGCCAGCAGTTTGTCTTGGGCGGGGGCCCAACAAGAGACCCAGTACTTC.